The following is a T cell receptor beta chain sequence with its context. Its antigen is currently not known. Base qualities are missing; no much larger clone stands one base away. The data stem from a study of T cell responses to AZD1222 COVID-19 vaccine (dated by TCRdb to about 2021). Study-wide context: TCR sequencing was performed for more than 230 trial participants, of whom approximately 200 were given two doses of AZD1222 and some 26 were given two doses of MenACWY control vaccine. Trial participants were enrolled by age into subgroups of 18-55, 56-69 and 70-plus years, and roughly 150, 30 and 60 TCR-sequenced participants, respectively, were included in these subgroups.

The CDR3 regions of human TCRbeta chains were subjected to immunosequencing. Per the authors' processing: Repertoire TCRs were checked for matches against a reference library of SARS-CoV-2-specific TCRs that had been generated using the MIRA antigen-specificity platform. Breadth was defined as the fraction of unique TCRs that were SARS-CoV-2-associated, and depth was defined as the fraction of total T cells that were SARS-CoV-2-associated. Using the MIRA data, every spike-specific TCR was mapped to the spike region that the TCR reacted to and assigned to either a CD4 or a CD8 class. Log10-transformed breadth and depth values were compared by one-way ANOVA with Sidak's multiple comparisons tests. TCRdb's version of the immuneACCESS table is confined to in-frame rearrangements and falls short of the full clone set. An unresolved V gene accounts for under half of the shortfall where checked; the remainder is of unknown origin. Clonal size and the V and J genes are those of that table, whereas D and trimming came from the DNA. In this sample the table shows 130,000 to 150,000 clones, roughly 80% of which occur a single time. 3.5% to 5% of the sample goes to the ten largest clones.

The sample's time point label, decoded: baseline before first vaccination. This sample's treatment or condition label indicates: meningococcal conjugate vaccine given as trial control. Vaccinee samples were obtained from the UK trials COV001 and COV002, which included a single-blind randomized controlled phase 2/3 trial of AZD1222 (ChAdOx1 nCoV-19) in healthy adults. Trial participant PBMC samples were collected at day 0 and day 28 after the second dose for TCRbeta chain sequencing. There are 14 amino acids in the CDR3, from cysteine to phenylalanine inclusive. The CDR3 DNA has 42 bases and is translated from base 1. Deletion took 8 bases off V and 0 bases off J, with a span of 11 bases between the germline ends. According to the germline V gene, CDR1 reads MDHEN and CDR2 reads SYDVKM. Here is what the overall study found, with its caveats: CD4 TCRs associated with the vaccine covered the entire spike protein, and the dominant responses were in regions 160-218 and 743-854. Because no day 14 peak-response samples were available, repertoires were characterized only after the peak T cell response. In the small 56-69-year group, the increase in depth fell short of significance, most likely because of low power. Participants were mostly white British and included more females than males, and it was suggested by the authors that clonal diversity may have been underestimated. After two AZD1222 doses, both the breadth and the depth of spike-specific TCRs were significantly higher than at day 0 and than in MenACWY recipients. Reportedly, close to half of the unique spike-specific TCRs recognized epitopes lying outside the regions that are mutated in the B.1.351 and B.1.1.7 variants. Conclusions about previously exposed vaccinees are limited, since just five or six AZD1222 recipients were seropositive for SARS-CoV-2 at baseline.

The sample in question was peripheral blood, obtained on day 0 of MenACWY control vaccination. The TCR originated in an adult in good health. The chain uses TRBV28 and TRBJ2-4; no confident D gene assignment can be made. The DNA sequence is as follows: TGTGCCAGCCGCAACAGTGTAGCCAAAAACATTCAGTACTTC. It encodes CASRNSVAKNIQYF.